A single sample gave rise to the 31 T cell receptor beta chains below, sequenced in a study of OX40 agonist ivuxolimab in advanced cancers. The protocol was immunoSEQ multiplex PCR, while the TCRdb copy is restricted to in-frame clones and leaves out a portion. The sample carries 40,000 to 45,000 clones, around 80% recorded once. The material sequenced was CD4+ or CD8+ T cells sorted from blood, taken in a trial of the OX40 agonist ivuxolimab. The receptor set was obtained from an adult with an advanced solid tumor such as melanoma, head and neck, liver or kidney cancer.

The rearrangement links TRBV14 to TRBJ1-2; the match to TRBD1 covers 8 bases. Germline-derived CDR1 and CDR2 are SGHDN and FVKESK. With 4 bases clipped from V and 3 bases from J, the junction kept 7 bases outside the gene matches. The CDR3 loop spans 15 amino acids. The CDR3 coding sequence is TGTGCCAGCAGCCCAAGGACAGGGTTCTACTATGGCTACACCTTC. The encoded protein is CASSPRTGFYYGYTF.

In its sample, this clone was seen once. This sequence joins TRBV5-5 and TRBJ1-1; D is undetermined. Germline V gene data show CDR1 as SGHKS and CDR2 as YYEKEE (reference sequence). Trimming stripped 0 bases from V and 8 bases from J, with 11 bases between. This CDR3 is built from 13 residues. CDR3 sequence reads: CASSLDPGREAFF. CDR3 coding DNA: TGTGCCAGCAGCTTGGATCCGGGCAGGGAAGCTTTCTTT.

This chain uses TRBV5-5 with TRBJ2-5; D could derive from TRBD1 or TRBD2 (5 bases each). Germline lookup yields CDR1 SGHKS and CDR2 YYEKEE (reference sequence). This CDR3 region has 14 residues. With 3 bases removed from V and 5 bases from J, the gap between germline ends came to 14 bases. The CDR3 region is CASSSESWGETQYF. The CDR3 coding sequence is TGTGCCAGCAGCTCCGAGAGTTGGGGGGAGACCCAGTACTTC.

This clone was recorded once. The chain combines TRBV6-6 with TRBJ1-5; 9 bases are a match to TRBD1. From germline, CDR1 is MNHNY and CDR2 SVGAGI (reference sequence). This CDR3 contains 15 residues. V was clipped by 0 bases and J by 4 bases; unmatched bases: 1. CDR3 sequence: CASSYSGQGNQPQHF. The CDR3 DNA sequence: TGTGCCAGCAGTTACTCGGGACAGGGAAATCAGCCCCAGCATTTT.

The chain joins TRBV5-4 to TRBJ2-5; TRBD2 aligns across 7 bases. Germline loops: CDR1 SGHNT, CDR2 YYREEE (reference sequence). J was trimmed by 1 base and V by 4 bases; bases with no gene match: 13. This CDR3 spans 17 amino acids. CDR3 protein: CASSPKPGGTSQETQYF. CDR3 DNA: TGTGCCAGCAGCCCGAAGCCGGGGGGAACAAGCCAAGAGACCCAGTACTTC.

The V and J genes are TRBV5-1 and TRBJ2-7; 9 bases map to TRBD1. The ends lost 7 bases at V and 2 bases at J; junction bases unmatched: 10. CDR3 length: 15 residues. CDR1 SGHRS and CDR2 YFSETQ come from the germline V gene. CDR3 in amino acids: CASEGGQGPPYEQYF. The DNA of the CDR3 is TGCGCCAGCGAGGGGGGACAGGGTCCCCCCTACGAGCAGTACTTC.

The J gene is TRBJ2-1, the V gene TRBV7-3, with TRBD2 matching 15 bases. CDR1 is SGHTA, CDR2 FQGTGA, per germline. The V gene end was trimmed by 5 bases and the J gene end by 4 bases; junction bases not matched to a gene: 6. The CDR3 consists of 17 residues. CDR3: CASSLGLAGGGYNEQFF. The DNA for the CDR3 is TGTGCCAGCAGCCTCGGACTAGCGGGAGGGGGTTACAATGAGCAGTTCTTC. Full variable domain (rest looked up from reference TRBV7-3 and TRBJ2-1): GAGVSQTPSNKVTEKGKYVELRCDPISGHTALYWYRQSLGQGPEFLIYFQGTGAADDSGLPNDRFFAVRPEGSVSTLKIQRTERGDSAVYLCASSLGLAGGGYNEQFFGPGTRLTVL.

This chain uses TRBV9 with TRBJ1-1; tentative D call: TRBD1 (5 bases). The CDR3 consists of 14 residues. The V end lost 5 bases, the J end lost 5 bases, and 16 bases lay between the germline ends. Germline V CDR1 and CDR2: SGDLS, YYNGEE. CDR3 protein: CASSYTDGGTEAFF. DNA for the CDR3: TGTGCCAGCAGTTATACGGACGGGGGGACTGAAGCTTTCTTT.

The V gene is TRBV2, the J gene TRBJ2-1, with 9 bases fitting TRBD2. The V gene's germline CDR1 is SNHLY and CDR2 FYNNEI. The CDR3 has 18 amino acids. V dropped 6 bases and J dropped 5; count of bases not matched to a gene: 17. The CDR3 coding sequence is TGTGCCAGCAGACGACTAACTCAGACTAGCGGTTTTAACAATGAGCAGTTCTTC. It specifies CASRRLTQTSGFNNEQFF.

This chain connects TRBV2 to TRBJ1-4, with D possibly matching TRBD1 (6 bases). The germline V gene encodes CDR1 SNHLY and CDR2 FYNNEI. V was clipped by 6 bases and J by 0 bases, with 8 bases between them. CDR3 length equals 14 residues. The CDR3 sequence: CASSEGATNEKLFF. The CDR3 DNA reads as TGTGCCAGCAGCGAGGGGGCAACTAATGAAAAACTGTTTTTT.

This clone came up once. This CDR3 reads CASSPDFRGKEKLFF. In DNA form, the CDR3 reads TGTGCCAGCTCACCAGATTTCAGGGGAAAGGAAAAACTGTTTTTT. The rearrangement joins TRBV18 to TRBJ1-4; tentative D call: TRBD1 (6 bases). The CDR3 is 15 amino acids. Trimming took 2 bases from V and 8 from J, leaving 15 bases between them. CDR1 is KGHSH and CDR2 is LQKENI in the germline V gene.

The genes are TRBV18 and TRBJ2-3, with no clear D. The CDR3 sequence is 13 residues long. Per the germline V gene, CDR1 is KGHSH and CDR2 is LQKENI. V gave up 6 bases and J gave up 4 bases, with 11 bases separating them. The CDR3: CASSTSLADTQYF. In DNA, the CDR3 is TGTGCCAGCTCTACCTCCCTAGCAGATACGCAGTATTTT.

This clone was seen only once. V is TRBV28 and J is TRBJ2-4; TRBD2 is a possible D gene (6 bases). V was cut by 6 bases and J by 5 bases, with 11 bases left in between. Germline V CDR1 and CDR2: MDHEN, SYDVKM. This CDR3 is built from 13 residues. The CDR3 coding sequence is TGTGCCAGCAGAGGTGGAGGGGAAAACATTCAGTACTTC. It encodes CASRGGGENIQYF. Filled out from reference TRBV28 and TRBJ2-4, the complete variable domain reads DVKVTQSSRYLVKRTGEKVFLECVQDMDHENMFWYRQDPGLGLRLIYFSYDVKMKEKGDIPEGYSVSREKKERFSLILESASTNQTSMYLCASRGGGENIQYFGAGTRLSVL.

The J gene is TRBJ1-1, the V gene TRBV14; no firm D call. Germline assignment: CDR1 SGHDN and CDR2 FVKESK. The CDR3 sequence is 13 residues long. V was pared by 5 bases and J by 0 bases, with 7 bases between. The CDR3, as DNA: TGTGCCAGCAGCTGGGTCATGAACACTGAAGCTTTCTTT. Translation gives CASSWVMNTEAFF.

This clone was picked up one time. The chain links TRBV9 to TRBJ2-2, with 9 positions matching TRBD1. Looked up from germline, CDR1 is SGDLS and CDR2 is YYNGEE. V dropped 0 bases and J dropped 3; count of bases not matched to a gene: 6. The CDR3 loop spans 17 amino acids. DNA of the CDR3: TGTGCCAGCAGCGTAGGAGGGACAGGGAGGCACACCGGGGAGCTGTTTTTT. Residues: CASSVGGTGRHTGELFF.

The gene calls are TRBV10-3 and TRBJ1-1; a possible D gene is TRBD1 (6 bases). The CDR3 consists of 14 residues. V lost 2 bases to trimming and J lost 1 base, with 8 bases between them. CDR1 is ENHRY, CDR2 SYGVKD, per germline. Here the CDR3 DNA reads TGTGCCATCAGTGAGGGACAGTGGAACACTGAAGCTTTCTTT. Translating it yields CAISEGQWNTEAFF.

The V and J genes are TRBV7-2 and TRBJ1-6, with 8 bases lining up with TRBD1. Germline-derived CDR1 and CDR2 are SGHTA and FQGNSA. Trimming cost V 5 bases and J 9 bases; bases outside gene matches: 9. This CDR3 contains 15 residues. The CDR3 DNA follows: TGTGCCAGCAGCGTGGGACAGGCCCGTCGTTCACCCCTCCACTTT. It translates to CASSVGQARRSPLHF.

The V gene is TRBV18, the J gene TRBJ1-1; the match to TRBD1 covers 9 bases. The CDR3 runs 17 residues. Losses at the gene ends were 1 base for V and 0 bases for J; bases not matched to a gene: 6. Germline assignment: CDR1 KGHSH and CDR2 LQKENI. CDR3 nucleotide sequence: TGTGCCAGCTCACCACTGGGACAGGGAGGAATGAACACTGAAGCTTTCTTT. This sequence encodes CASSPLGQGGMNTEAFF.

This clone was seen a few times. V is TRBV23-1 and J is TRBJ2-1; possible D gene TRBD2, 6 bases. TRBV23-1 is an ORF for which the function is uncertain. This CDR3 has 15 residues. Deletions cut 7 bases from V and 1 base from J, with 14 bases between. CDR3 amino acids: CASNGTEDSYNEQFF. The CDR3 DNA is TGCGCCAGCAACGGGACTGAGGATTCCTACAATGAGCAGTTCTTC.

This chain uses TRBV2 with TRBJ2-7; 7 bases are a match to TRBD1. Germline assignment: CDR1 SNHLY and CDR2 FYNNEI. This CDR3 region has 13 residues. The trim removed 4 bases at V and 6 bases at J, leaving 6 bases unmatched. The CDR3 region has the DNA TGTGCCAGCAGTGGGGACAGAGGCTCCGAGCAGTACTTC. As protein: CASSGDRGSEQYF.

The V gene is TRBV5-1, the J gene TRBJ1-2, with a weak D call TRBD1 (6 bases). Germline V lookup: CDR1 SGHRS, CDR2 YFSETQ. Trimming removed 5 bases at V and 2 bases at J, with 16 bases between. The CDR3 totals 15 residues. CDR3: CASSVTGYTNYGYTF. The CDR3 nucleotides are TGCGCCAGCAGTGTTACAGGGTATACAAACTATGGCTACACCTTC.

The chain uses TRBV5-1 and TRBJ2-5, with D possibly matching TRBD2 (7 bases). Trimming pared 3 bases from V and 5 bases from J, leaving 26 bases between. Per the germline V gene, CDR1 is SGHRS and CDR2 is YFSETQ. The CDR3 contains 18 residues. The CDR3 loop is CASSSYPRGQSARETQYF. In DNA, the CDR3 is TGCGCCAGCAGCTCCTACCCGCGGGGGCAGTCAGCCAGGGAGACCCAGTACTTC.

The chain is built from TRBV11-1 and TRBJ1-1; D may be TRBD1 (6 bases). Germline V gene data show CDR1 as SGHAT and CDR2 as FQDESV (reference sequence). The CDR3 totals 15 residues. Deletions cut 5 bases from V and 5 bases from J, with 18 bases between. CDR3 DNA sequence: TGTGCCAGCAGCCCTGCCCTTGGGGGGGCGACTGAAGCTTTCTTT. It specifies CASSPALGGATEAFF.

The J gene is TRBJ1-5, the V gene TRBV18; D possibly corresponds to TRBD1 (6 bases). Germline CDR1 is KGHSH and CDR2 is LQKENI. The CDR3 is 15 amino acids. The V end was cut by 2 bases, the J end by 2 bases, with 10 bases between. The CDR3 region is CASSPGGFGNQPQHF. CDR3 in DNA: TGTGCCAGCTCACCAGGGGGCTTTGGCAATCAGCCCCAGCATTTT.

This clone was detected once. The rearrangement joins TRBV6-1 to TRBJ1-4; 8 bases match TRBD1. Trimming took 2 bases from V and 4 from J; bases not matched to a gene: 12. Germline loops: CDR1 MNHNS, CDR2 SASEGT. This CDR3 spans 18 amino acids. This CDR3 reads CASSESTTGEPFNEKLFF. CDR3 coding DNA: TGTGCCAGCAGTGAATCGACGACAGGGGAACCTTTTAATGAAAAACTGTTTTTT.

The rearrangement uses TRBV11-3 and TRBJ1-4, with TRBD1 as a possible D gene (6 bases). The V gene lost 3 bases and the J gene lost 0 bases, with 11 bases spanning the gap. The CDR3 has 16 residues. In germline, CDR1 is SGHNT, CDR2 YENEEA. The CDR3 spells CASSFAGDATNEKLFF. The CDR3 bases are TGTGCCAGCAGCTTTGCAGGGGACGCAACTAATGAAAAACTGTTTTTT.

The chain uses TRBV28 and TRBJ2-7, with D possibly being TRBD2 (5 bases). CDR1 and CDR2 from the germline V gene are MDHEN and SYDVKM. The CDR3 runs 12 residues. The ends were cut back, 8 bases at V and 3 bases at J, with 11 bases in the middle. The CDR3 region has the DNA TGTGCCAGCTCTTGGACTTACTACGAGCAGTACTTC. This codes for CASSWTYYEQYF.

This chain uses TRBV30 with TRBJ2-2; no firm D call. This CDR3 comprises 14 residues. V was cut by 3 bases and J by 4 bases, with 12 bases left in between. CDR1 is GTSNPN and CDR2 is SVGIG in the germline V gene (reference sequence). DNA for the CDR3: TGTGCCTGGAGAAGCTCCGGTAGCACCGGGGAGCTGTTTTTT. It yields the protein CAWRSSGSTGELFF.

J is TRBJ1-1 and V is TRBV27; a possible D gene is TRBD1 (6 bases). Germline V lookup: CDR1 MNHEY, CDR2 SMNVEV (reference sequence). The CDR3 runs 14 residues. Trimming left V 5 bases short and J 4 bases short, with 14 bases between. CDR3 loop: CASSPQGWITEAFF. In DNA, the CDR3 is TGTGCCAGCAGTCCACAGGGTTGGATCACTGAAGCTTTCTTT.

The chain uses TRBV7-9 and TRBJ2-7; TRBD2 agrees at 14 bases. This CDR3 is 18 amino acids long. CDR1 and CDR2 (germline): SEHNR, FQNEAQ (reference sequence). The junction had 9 bases not matched to a gene; V was cut back by 4 bases and J by 1 base. CDR3 sequence reads: CASSSTSGRAVGSYEQYF. The CDR3 bases are TGTGCCAGCAGCTCGACTAGCGGGAGGGCCGTAGGATCCTACGAGCAGTACTTC.

The rearrangement joins TRBV6-1 to TRBJ2-1; 11 positions agree with TRBD1. This CDR3 comprises 14 residues. Germline CDR1 MNHNS, CDR2 SASEGT. Trimming removed 10 bases from V and 5 bases from J; junction bases left unmatched: 7. The CDR3 is CATLRDRGNNEQFF. CDR3 nucleotide sequence: TGTGCCACCCTGCGGGACAGGGGGAACAATGAGCAGTTCTTC.